The next 21 T cell receptor beta chains were all read from a single sample in a study of OX40 agonist ivuxolimab in advanced cancers. Here immunoSEQ multiplex PCR was the method, and the copy in TCRdb shows in-frame clones only, minus some. The sample has 55,000 to 95,000 clones; about 90% are singletons. The source was CD4+ or CD8+ T cells sorted from blood, collected in a trial of the OX40 agonist ivuxolimab. Receptor source: an adult with an advanced solid tumor such as melanoma, head and neck, liver or kidney cancer.

This chain connects TRBV6-1 to TRBJ2-5, with D possibly being TRBD1 or TRBD2 (5 bases each). This CDR3 is 14 amino acids long. CDR1 is MNHNS and CDR2 is SASEGT in the germline V gene. V shed 7 bases and J shed 5 bases, with 17 bases lying between them. CDR3 sequence (DNA): TGTGCCAGCACCGACGGGGCGCCGCGGGAGACCCAGTACTTC. Protein sequence: CASTDGAPRETQYF.

The chain combines TRBV6-1 with TRBJ2-5, with 7 bases fitting TRBD2. Judging by the DNA end, TRBJ2-7 fits better; the J call may be wrong. CDR3 size: 16 residues. Germline assignment: CDR1 MNHNS and CDR2 SASEGT. The chain's CDR3 is CASSEFIWEGGYEQYF. In nucleotides, the CDR3 is TGTGCCAGCAGTGAATTTATTTGGGAGGGCGGCTACGAGCAGTACTTC.

The chain carries TRBV11-1 and TRBJ2-7; 10 bases align to TRBD2. Germline V gene lookup returns CDR1 SGHAT and CDR2 FQDESV (reference sequence). There are 15 residues in the CDR3. After removal of 5 bases from V and 1 base from J, the junction contained 5 bases not matched to a gene. CDR3 protein: CASSPRTSGSYEQYF. CDR3 nucleotide sequence: TGTGCCAGCAGCCCCCGGACTAGCGGATCCTACGAGCAGTACTTC.

The CDR3 loop is CASSLDPGNTIYF. In nucleotides, the CDR3 is TGTGCCAGCAGTTTAGACCCCGGAAACACCATATATTTT. The chain joins TRBV28 to TRBJ1-3; D gene unclear. Germline CDR1 is MDHEN and CDR2 is SYDVKM. V lost 2 bases and J lost 4, with 6 bases in between. The CDR3 sequence is 13 residues long.

The V gene is TRBV5-4, the J gene TRBJ1-1; no firm D call. Germline V CDR1 and CDR2: SGHNT, YYREEE (reference sequence). V lost 4 bases and J lost 1, with 8 bases in between. The length of the CDR3 is 13 residues. CDR3 sequence reads: CASSPGPNTEAFF. The CDR3 DNA reads TGTGCCAGCAGCCCTGGACCGAACACTGAAGCTTTCTTT.

V usage is TRBV6-1 and J usage is TRBJ2-1; 8 nucleotides align to TRBD2. This CDR3 has 14 amino acids. Germline trimming cut 3 bases from V and 7 bases from J; bases unmatched to any gene: 5. The germline CDR1 and CDR2 sequences are MNHNS and SASEGT. The CDR3 nucleotides read TGTGCCAGCAGTGAGCGGGGGGTTGAAAATGAGCAGTTCTTC. Translated: CASSERGVENEQFF.

The rearrangement links TRBV2 to TRBJ2-1; 7 bases agree with TRBD2. CDR1 is SNHLY, CDR2 FYNNEI, per germline. Unmatched junction bases numbered 10, after V lost 4 bases and J lost 7 bases. CDR3 size: 15 residues. The CDR3 loop is CASSVGGGPTNEQFF. DNA of the CDR3: TGTGCCAGCAGTGTCGGGGGAGGGCCTACGAATGAGCAGTTCTTC. The whole variable domain, remainder taken from reference TRBV2 and TRBJ2-1, is EPEVTQTPSHQVTQMGQEVILRCVPISNHLYFYWYRQILGQKVEFLVSFYNNEISEKSEIFDDQFSVERPDGSNFTLKIRSTKLEDSAMYFCASSVGGGPTNEQFFGPGTRLTVL.

V and J are TRBV2 and TRBJ1-4; D remains ambiguous. CDR3 length: 12 amino acids. Per germline, CDR1 SNHLY and CDR2 FYNNEI. The V and J ends lost 8 bases and 4 bases respectively, with 8 bases between them. The CDR3 loop is CASCTGNEKLFF. DNA of the CDR3: TGTGCCAGCTGTACCGGTAATGAAAAACTGTTTTTT.

This clone was seen only once. The chain employs TRBV28 and TRBJ1-3; D may be TRBD1 (5 bases). The V end lost 8 bases, the J end lost 0 bases, and 14 bases lay between the germline ends. The CDR3 contains 15 residues. Per the germline V gene, CDR1 is MDHEN and CDR2 is SYDVKM. DNA of the CDR3: TGTGCCAGCGGACCTGGGACCTACTCTGGAAACACCATATATTTT. As protein: CASGPGTYSGNTIYF.

This chain links TRBV10-3 with TRBJ2-3; 7 bases fit TRBD2. CDR1 and CDR2 (germline): ENHRY, SYGVKD. With 4 bases clipped from V and 1 base from J, the junction kept 5 bases outside the gene matches. The CDR3 has 15 amino acids. CDR3 nucleotide sequence: TGTGCCATCAGTGGGGCAGCGGGGCGCACAGATACGCAGTATTTT. Translating it yields CAISGAAGRTDTQYF.

The genes are TRBV19 and TRBJ1-6; unclear D gene. Germline V gene lookup returns CDR1 LNHDA and CDR2 SQIVND (reference sequence). This CDR3 region has 17 residues. The V and J ends lost 9 bases and 0 bases respectively, with 18 bases between them. Here the CDR3 DNA reads TGTGCCAGCCAGATACGGACGGAGAGCTCCTATAATTCACCCCTCCACTTT. Amino acid sequence: CASQIRTESSYNSPLHF.

The rearrangement uses TRBV11-2 and TRBJ2-2, with 10 bases aligning to TRBD1. Germline V lookup: CDR1 SGHAT, CDR2 FQNNGV. The junction had 5 bases not matched to a gene; V was cut back by 5 bases and J by 5 bases. The CDR3 covers 15 residues. CDR3 coding DNA: TGTGCCAGCAGCCTCGGGACAGGGGCTACCGGGGAGCTGTTTTTT. It yields the protein CASSLGTGATGELFF.

The chain employs TRBV9 and TRBJ1-4; 7 bases line up with TRBD1. The CDR3 length is 17 residues. Germline V gene data show CDR1 as SGDLS and CDR2 as YYNGEE. Trimming took 2 bases from V and 0 from J; bases not matched to a gene: 7. DNA of the CDR3: TGTGCCAGCAGCGTCTCCGGGACAGCCCCAACTAATGAAAAACTGTTTTTT. It translates to CASSVSGTAPTNEKLFF.

This CDR3 reads CASSHGLAGGYNEQFF. CDR3 bases: TGTGCCAGCAGCCATGGACTAGCGGGGGGGTACAATGAGCAGTTCTTC. The rearrangement links TRBV5-4 to TRBJ2-1; the match to TRBD2 covers 15 bases. V lost 4 bases and J lost 4; bases outside the gene matches: 3. CDR1 is SGHNT, CDR2 YYREEE, per germline (reference sequence). The length of the CDR3 is 16 residues.

The chain recombines TRBV5-1 with TRBJ1-5; possible D gene TRBD1, 5 bases. CDR3 length: 15 residues. Germline V lookup: CDR1 SGHRS, CDR2 YFSETQ. V lost 0 bases to trimming and J lost 3 bases, with 10 bases between them. CDR3 sequence reads: CASSLGDSLNQPQHF. As DNA, the CDR3 is TGCGCCAGCAGCTTGGGAGACAGCCTCAATCAGCCCCAGCATTTT.

This clone occurred once. V and J are TRBV6-1 and TRBJ2-3, with 8 bases lining up with TRBD1. This CDR3 comprises 14 residues. The V and J ends lost 6 bases and 0 bases, in that order; junction bases with no gene match: 2. From germline, CDR1 is MNHNS and CDR2 SASEGT. CDR3 bases: TGTGCCAGCAGGCGGACAGGGAGCACAGATACGCAGTATTTT. It encodes CASRRTGSTDTQYF.

This chain uses TRBV19 with TRBJ2-3; no definite D call. There are 17 residues in the CDR3. V lost 3 bases to trimming and J lost 4 bases, with 20 bases between them. CDR1 and CDR2 from the germline V gene are LNHDA and SQIVND (reference sequence). CDR3 in amino acids: CASSMPSRPDLADTQYF. For the CDR3, the DNA is TGTGCCAGTAGTATGCCCTCTCGGCCCGATCTCGCAGATACGCAGTATTTT.

This chain links TRBV28 with TRBJ1-2; D uncertain. The CDR3 contains 15 residues. V was clipped by 8 bases and J by 2 bases, with 18 bases between them. Germline V gene data show CDR1 as MDHEN and CDR2 as SYDVKM. The CDR3 reads CASSSPAGRNYGYTF. Here the CDR3 DNA reads TGTGCCAGCTCATCTCCAGCGGGCCGGAACTATGGCTACACCTTC.

The CDR3 bases are TGTGCCAGCAGCCTAAGGGCCAACTACGAGCAGTACTTC. Translation: CASSLRANYEQYF. The genes are TRBV5-6 and TRBJ2-7, with D unresolved. The V end was cut by 4 bases, the J end by 3 bases, with 11 bases between. This CDR3 spans 13 amino acids. The germline gives CDR1 SGHDT, CDR2 YYEEEE. The full variable domain, rest sourced from reference TRBV5-6 and TRBJ2-7, is DAGVTQSPTHLIKTRGQQVTLRCSPKSGHDTVSWYQQALGQGPQFIFQYYEEEERQRGNFPDRFSGHQFPNYSSELNVNALLLGDSALYLCASSLRANYEQYFGPGTRLTVT.

The genes are TRBV7-3 and TRBJ2-1, with D possibly being TRBD2 (6 bases). Germline V gene lookup returns CDR1 SGHTA and CDR2 FQGTGA. This CDR3 spans 15 amino acids. V was pared by 1 base and J by 6 bases, with 13 bases between. CDR3 DNA: TGTGCCAGCAGCTTAATGGCTAGCGTCGGCAATGAGCAGTTCTTC. It is translated as CASSLMASVGNEQFF.

The chain has TRBV7-2 and TRBJ1-2; 9 bases line up with TRBD1. This CDR3 spans 16 amino acids. V lost 1 base, J lost 4 bases, and 7 bases stayed unmatched. Germline CDR1 is SGHTA and CDR2 is FQGNSA. The CDR3: CASSLGGTGKLYGYTF. The CDR3 bases are TGTGCCAGCAGCTTAGGGGGGACAGGGAAACTCTATGGCTACACCTTC.